This TCR beta chain stems from a study of blood T cells in healthy people across ages. Next came a second PCR, run for about 6 to 11 cycles, which used a sample-barcoded 5' primer along with a J-beta primer mix. TCRdb re-called the 5' RACE reads with MiXCR, one entry per CDR3 protein. The repertoire holds about 970,000 distinct CDR3 sequences, roughly 51% seen once, with 20% to 25% in the top ten. The CDR3 is 15 residues long. From germline, CDR1 is SGDLS and CDR2 YYNGEE. Study-level findings and limits: Donor CMV status was unknown, possibly confounding expanded clonotype changes.

Details on this clonotype: What it binds is unknown.

Input material: blood. V and J are TRBV9 and TRBJ2-4; D could derive from TRBD1 or TRBD2 (5 bases each). Gene TRBJ2-7 matches the end of the DNA better, so the J call may be wrong. The source of this sequence is a woman aged 55-70 years in good health. The CDR3: CASSVVGTANYEQYF. The CDR3 coding sequence is TGTGCCAGCAGCGTAGTGGGGACGGCCAACTACGAGCAGTACTTC.